These T cell receptor beta chains were read from a single sample in a study of monozygotic twins with inflammatory bowel disease. TCRdb processed the 5' RACE reads again and assigns one entry to each CDR3 protein, with no DNA. This sample's table has some 300,000 distinct CDR3 sequences. What was sequenced was blood. Receptors originate from a human donor with ulcerative colitis or Crohn's disease, or a healthy co-twin of an affected twin (not recorded which). The CDR3 runs from the conserved cysteine through the conserved F or W.

V gene	CDR3 length	J gene	CDR3 protein
TRBV12-3/TRBV12-4	13	TRBJ1-1	CASKTGLGTEAFF
TRBV12-3/TRBV12-4	12	TRBJ1-2	CASRPEGGGYTF
TRBV30	12	TRBJ2-4	CAWSPVKNIQYF
TRBV5-1	14	TRBJ2-3	CASSIRGGTDTQYF
TRBV7-9	14	TRBJ1-5	CASSGGTEYQPQHF
TRBV10-3	18	TRBJ2-5	CAISESFRGAISQETQYF
TRBV28	15	TRBJ1-5	CASSRVDIGNQPQHF
TRBV11-2	13	TRBJ2-4	CASSLGARNIQYF
TRBV12-3/TRBV12-4	14	TRBJ2-7	CASSLTGISYEQYF
TRBV5-4	14	TRBJ1-2	CASSLEGVWGGYTF
TRBV6-1	14	TRBJ2-2	CASSVGAPAGELFF
TRBV12-3/TRBV12-4	15	TRBJ2-7	CASSPRLAGVFEQYF
TRBV7-8	14	TRBJ1-1	CASSSRRGNTEAFF
TRBV12-3/TRBV12-4	16	TRBJ1-5	CASSQQGILSNQPQHF
TRBV4-3	17	TRBJ1-1	CASSQEGRQGRVTEAFF
TRBV5-1	14	TRBJ1-6	CATHQGGADSPLHF
TRBV27	12	TRBJ2-7	CARLAGGREQYF
TRBV7-8	15	TRBJ2-1	CASSLGPGAYNEQFF
TRBV7-2	14	TRBJ1-3	CASSSVGSGNTIYF
TRBV6-2/TRBV6-3	14	TRBJ1-2	CASSRPGANYGYTF
TRBV12-3/TRBV12-4	17	TRBJ2-1	CASRAGQGAVSMNEQFF
TRBV12-3/TRBV12-4	14	TRBJ2-5	CASSLSGGKVTQYF
TRBV7-6	14	TRBJ2-2	CASSPSGLTGELFF
TRBV6-5	16	TRBJ2-3	CASSYSYGPGPDTQYF
TRBV12-3/TRBV12-4	13	TRBJ2-3	CASFTRGTDTQYF
TRBV29-1	13	TRBJ1-5	CSVGENWNQPQHF